This T cell receptor beta chain was captured by sequencing in a study of T cell responses to AZD1222 COVID-19 vaccine. Whole-study findings and limits: Of the AZD1222 recipients, only six were seropositive at baseline. Reportedly, nearly half the spike-specific TCRs target unmutated variant regions.

CDR3 size: 13 residues. J gave up 4 bases and V 5 bases, and 4 bases lay outside the gene matches. Germline V gene sequence: CDR1 KGHSH, CDR2 LQKENI. Note on this clone: What it binds is unknown.

The repertoire was sequenced with immunoSEQ multiplex PCR; TCRdb's copy has only in-frame clones and lacks some. This repertoire shows some 97,000 clones, 87% found once; its top ten account for roughly 15%. The material was peripheral blood, obtained on day 0 of AZD1222 vaccination. This receptor was obtained from an adult in good health. The rearrangement uses TRBV18 and TRBJ2-5; 7 nucleotides line up with TRBD1. The CDR3 protein is CASSMTGLETQYF. The CDR3 bases are TGTGCCAGCTCAATGACAGGGCTAGAGACCCAGTACTTC.